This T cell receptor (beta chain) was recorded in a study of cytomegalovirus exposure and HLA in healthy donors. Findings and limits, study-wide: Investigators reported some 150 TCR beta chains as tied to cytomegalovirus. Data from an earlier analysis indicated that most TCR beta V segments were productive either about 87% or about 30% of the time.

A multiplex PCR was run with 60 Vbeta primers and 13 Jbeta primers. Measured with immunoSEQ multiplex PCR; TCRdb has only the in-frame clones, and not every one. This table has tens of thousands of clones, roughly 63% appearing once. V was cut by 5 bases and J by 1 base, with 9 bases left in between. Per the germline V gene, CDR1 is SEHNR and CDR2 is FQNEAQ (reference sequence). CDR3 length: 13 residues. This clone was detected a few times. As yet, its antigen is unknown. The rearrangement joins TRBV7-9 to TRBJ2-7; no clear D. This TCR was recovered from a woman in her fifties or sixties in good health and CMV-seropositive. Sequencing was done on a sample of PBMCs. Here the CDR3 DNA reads TGTGCCAGCAGCACAGACCCGTCCTACGAGCAGTACTTC. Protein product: CASSTDPSYEQYF.